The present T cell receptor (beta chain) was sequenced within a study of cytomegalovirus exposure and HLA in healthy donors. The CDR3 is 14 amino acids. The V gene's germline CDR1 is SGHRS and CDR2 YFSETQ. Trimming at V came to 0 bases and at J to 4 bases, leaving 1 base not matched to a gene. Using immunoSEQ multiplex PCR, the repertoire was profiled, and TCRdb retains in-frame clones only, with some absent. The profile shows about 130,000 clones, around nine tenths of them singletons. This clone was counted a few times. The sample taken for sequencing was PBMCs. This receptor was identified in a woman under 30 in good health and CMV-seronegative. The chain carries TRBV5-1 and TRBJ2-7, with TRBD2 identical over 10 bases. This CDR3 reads CASSLASGSYEQYF. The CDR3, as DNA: TGCGCCAGCAGCTTGGCTAGCGGGAGTTACGAGCAGTACTTC. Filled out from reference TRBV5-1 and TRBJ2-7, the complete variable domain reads KAGVTQTPRYLIKTRGQQVTLSCSPISGHRSVSWYQQTPGQGLQFLFEYFSETQRNKGNFPGRFSGRQFSNSRSEMNVSTLELGDSALYLCASSLASGSYEQYFGPGTRLTVT.